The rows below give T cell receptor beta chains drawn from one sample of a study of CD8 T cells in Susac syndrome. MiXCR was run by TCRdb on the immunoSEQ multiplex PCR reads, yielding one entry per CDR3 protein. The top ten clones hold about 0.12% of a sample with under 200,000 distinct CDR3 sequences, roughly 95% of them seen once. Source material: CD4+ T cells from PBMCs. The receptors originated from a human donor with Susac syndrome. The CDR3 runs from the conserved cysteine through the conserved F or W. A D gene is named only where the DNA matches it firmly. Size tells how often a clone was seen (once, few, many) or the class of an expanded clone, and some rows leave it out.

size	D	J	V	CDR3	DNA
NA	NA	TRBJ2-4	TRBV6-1	CASSEGWGRKNIQYF	TGTGCCAGCAGTGAAGGGTGGGGCCGCAAGAACATTCAGTACTTC
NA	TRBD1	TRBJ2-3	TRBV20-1	CSAGQGAATQYF	TGCAGTGCTGGGCAGGGGGCCGCTACGCAGTATTTT
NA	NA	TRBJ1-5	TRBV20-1	CSATRDVGGNQPQHF	TGCAGTGCTACTCGGGACGTTGGGGGCAATCAGCCCCAGCATTTT
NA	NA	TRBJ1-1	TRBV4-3	CASSLFVFGEAFF	TGCGCCAGCAGCCTTTTCGTGTTCGGTGAAGCTTTCTTT
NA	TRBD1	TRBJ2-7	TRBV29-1	CSVEVELRGRGGEQYF	TGCAGCGTTGAAGTAGAGTTGAGGGGGCGCGGCGGCGAGCAGTACTTC
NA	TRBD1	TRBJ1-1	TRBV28	CASSIWTGGISEAFF	TGTGCCAGCAGTATCTGGACAGGGGGCATCTCTGAAGCTTTCTTT
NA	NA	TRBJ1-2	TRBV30	CALRQENYGYTF	TGTGCCTTACGACAAGAGAACTATGGCTACACCTTC
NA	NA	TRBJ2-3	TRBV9	CASSPWGNTQYF	TGTGCCAGCAGCCCGTGGGGAAATACGCAGTATTTT
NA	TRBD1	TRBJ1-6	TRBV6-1	CASIATGWHSGNSPLHF	TGTGCCAGCATCGCGACAGGGTGGCATTCGGGGAATTCACCCCTCCACTTT
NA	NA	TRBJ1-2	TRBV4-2	CASRPGATYGYTF	TGTGCCAGCAGGCCCGGGGCAACCTATGGCTACACCTTC
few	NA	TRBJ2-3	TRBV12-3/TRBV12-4	CASSPPGTDTQYF	TGTGCCAGCAGCCCCCCGGGCACAGATACGCAGTATTTT
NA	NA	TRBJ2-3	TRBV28	CASSLPVSGQYF	TGTGCCAGCAGTCTCCCGGTTTCCGGACAGTATTTT
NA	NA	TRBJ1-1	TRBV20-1	CSAREGGLSTEAFF	TGCAGTGCTAGAGAGGGAGGATTGAGCACTGAAGCTTTCTTT
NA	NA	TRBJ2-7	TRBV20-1	CSAKQGGPYEQYF	TGCAGTGCCAAACAGGGGGGGCCCTACGAGCAGTACTTC
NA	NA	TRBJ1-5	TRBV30	CAWSSRDSLPPQPQHF	TGTGCCTGGAGTTCACGGGACTCACTGCCGCCTCAGCCCCAGCATTTT
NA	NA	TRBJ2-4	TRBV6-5	CASSYSFSEGAKNIQYF	TGTGCCAGCAGTTACTCCTTTTCGGAGGGGGCCAAAAACATTCAGTACTTC
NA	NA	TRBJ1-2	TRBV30	CAWRHDRNYGYTF	TGTGCCTGGAGACACGACAGGAACTATGGCTACACCTTC
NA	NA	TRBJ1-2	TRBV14	CASSLTGYGGYTF	TGTGCCAGCAGCCTAACAGGGTATGGTGGCTACACCTTC
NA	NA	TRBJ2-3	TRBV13	CASSPYADTQYF	TGTGCCAGCAGCCCCTATGCAGATACGCAGTATTTT
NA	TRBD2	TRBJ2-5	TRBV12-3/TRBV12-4	CASSLSGRAEETQYF	TGTGCCAGCAGTTTAAGCGGGAGGGCTGAAGAGACCCAGTACTTC
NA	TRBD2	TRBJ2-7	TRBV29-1	CSVKDETSGRYEQYF	TGCAGCGTGAAAGATGAGACTAGCGGGAGGTACGAGCAGTACTTC
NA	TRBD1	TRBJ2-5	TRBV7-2	CASSSGTGYEKTQYF	TGTGCCAGCAGCTCAGGGACAGGCTACGAGAAGACCCAGTACTTC
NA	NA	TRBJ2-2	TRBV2	CASSGFYELFF	TGTGCCAGCAGTGGCTTCTACGAGCTGTTTTTT
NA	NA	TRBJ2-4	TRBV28	CASAEGGDRAKNIQYF	TGTGCCAGCGCCGAGGGGGGCGATAGGGCCAAAAACATTCAGTACTTC
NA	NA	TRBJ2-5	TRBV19	CASSMGLGDTNHRTQYF	TGTGCCAGTAGTATGGGACTCGGGGACACCAATCATAGGACCCAGTACTTC
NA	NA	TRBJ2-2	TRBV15	CATSRDPGGELFF	TGTGCCACCAGCAGAGATCCGGGCGGGGAGCTGTTTTTT
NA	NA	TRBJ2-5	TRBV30	CAWNPQYQETQYF	TGTGCCTGGAATCCACAGTACCAAGAGACCCAGTACTTC
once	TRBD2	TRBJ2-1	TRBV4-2	CASSPLPLTSGRNEQFF	TGTGCCAGCAGCCCTCTACCCCTTACTAGCGGGAGGAATGAGCAGTTCTTC
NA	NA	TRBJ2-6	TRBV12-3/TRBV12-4	CASSLDAGYGANVLTF	TGTGCCAGCAGTTTAGATGCAGGGTACGGGGCCAACGTCCTGACTTTC
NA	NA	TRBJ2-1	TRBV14	CASSQVGKEQFF	TGTGCCAGCAGCCAAGTCGGGAAAGAGCAGTTCTTC
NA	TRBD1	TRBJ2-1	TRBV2	CASRGQGRHNEQFF	TGTGCCAGCAGAGGACAGGGGCGCCACAATGAGCAGTTCTTC
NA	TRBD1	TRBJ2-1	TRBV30	CAWSGGDRGYNEQFF	TGTGCCTGGAGTGGAGGAGACAGGGGGTACAATGAGCAGTTCTTC
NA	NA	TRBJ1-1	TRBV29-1	CTAFGQGDTEAFF	TGCACCGCCTTCGGGCAGGGAGACACTGAAGCTTTCTTT
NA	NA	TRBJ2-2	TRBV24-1	CATSETGTPGELFF	TGTGCCACCAGTGAAACCGGGACGCCCGGGGAGCTGTTTTTT
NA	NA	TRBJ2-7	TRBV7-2	CASSSRGGPSSYEQYF	TGTGCCAGCAGCTCAAGGGGGGGACCGAGCTCCTACGAGCAGTACTTC
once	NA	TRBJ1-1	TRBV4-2	CASSQSQFAEAFF	TGTGCCAGCAGCCAAAGCCAGTTTGCTGAAGCTTTCTTT
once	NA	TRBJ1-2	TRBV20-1	CSARVQNYGYTF	TGCAGTGCTAGAGTACAGAACTATGGCTACACCTTC
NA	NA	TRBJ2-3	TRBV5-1	CASRDLSSTDTQYF	TGCGCCAGCAGGGATCTCTCTAGCACAGATACGCAGTATTTT
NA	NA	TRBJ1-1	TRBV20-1	CSASFRRGKLFF	TGCAGTGCTTCATTCAGACGGGGAAAGCTTTTCTTT
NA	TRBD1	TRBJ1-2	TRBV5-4	CASKGGEWDYGYTF	TGTGCCAGCAAAGGGGGCGAATGGGACTATGGCTACACCTTC
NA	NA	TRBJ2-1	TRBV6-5	CASSYRSRTTYNEQFF	TGTGCCAGCAGTTACCGTAGCAGGACAACCTACAATGAGCAGTTCTTC
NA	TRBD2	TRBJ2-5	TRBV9	CASSIGLAGGPLSKETQYF	TGTGCCAGCAGCATTGGACTAGCGGGAGGGCCTCTCTCCAAAGAGACCCAGTACTTC
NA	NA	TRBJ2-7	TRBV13	CASSSPGSSYEQYF	TGTGCCAGCAGCTCCCCGGGAAGCTCCTACGAGCAGTACTTC